A single T cell receptor (beta chain) is shown here with its context. The V end was cut by 1 base, the J end by 4 bases, with 17 bases between. The CDR3 spans 17 residues. CDR1 SGHVS and CDR2 FQNEAQ come from the germline V gene. This record belongs to a study of shared clonotypes between healthy human individuals. Profiling relied on immunoSEQ multiplex PCR, and the TCRdb table lists in-frame clones only, not all of them. The sample contains roughly 2.2 million clones, approximately 95% of which appear only once. The chain recombines TRBV7-8 with TRBJ1-5, with TRBD1 as a possible D gene (6 bases). Sequenced sample: naive CD4+ T cells from PBMCs. Stated subset: CD45RA+ positively selected. This sequence was found in a man between 18 and 35 years old in good health. Some clones in this sample may be carry-over from other donors' samples. The CDR3 loop reads CASSLVTGHPRNQPQHF. In nucleotides, the CDR3 is TGTGCCAGCAGCTTAGTTACGGGACACCCAAGGAATCAGCCCCAGCATTTT.